This TCR beta chain was identified in a study of blood T cell repertoires in COVID-19. Overall study context: COVID-19 samples from acute and convalescent phases originated in the United States, Italy and Spain. The analysed material was cDNA or gDNA that came from T cells, B-cell-depleted T cells, or PBMCs.

The CDR3 has 13 amino acids. Per germline, CDR1 DFQATT and CDR2 SNEGSKA (reference sequence). V shed 3 bases and J shed 4 bases, with 10 bases lying between them. Methods used by the authors: Amplification with reference gene primers provided the estimates of nucleated cell counts. This table comes from immunoSEQ multiplex PCR, and its TCRdb copy is limited to in-frame clones, with some not included. V and J calls and clone size follow that table, whereas D and trimming were derived from the DNA. The table has roughly 100,000 clones, 85% to 90% seen once. The receptor comes from a human donor in a cohort sampled during active COVID-19. The genes are TRBV20-1 and TRBJ1-5; D gene ambiguous. Sample: peripheral blood. The CDR3 DNA follows: TGCAGTGCTAGTTGGGCAGAAAATCAGCCCCAGCATTTT. Protein sequence: CSASWAENQPQHF.